This T cell receptor (beta chain) was retrieved from a study of beta chain features in type 1 diabetes listed by TCRdb under 2018. For the study in its entirety: Mean age, gender distribution, total cell number and subset yield were not different between patients and healthy donors. A total of approximately 110,000,000 sorted cells were examined across all samples, and a strong correlation was observed between cell number per subset and RNA yield. In the study, TCRB repertoires of sorted circulating CD4+ T cell subsets from recently diagnosed type 1 diabetes patients were compared with those of matched healthy donors. Regulatory and stem cell-like memory subsets were isolated from only 8 patients and 8 healthy donors, whereas naive and central memory subsets came from all 30 or so donors.

The entire isolated RNA was reverse transcribed using the High Capacity cDNA Reverse Transcription Kit, and thus expressed TCRB transcripts were sequenced. Deep immunoSEQ sequencing was applied to naive, central memory and regulatory T cell samples, giving an average of roughly 3.5 million total reads per sample. Sorted cells were lysed in RLT buffer and RNA was extracted with DNase-treated RNeasy Micro or Mini kits, depending on cell number. To prevent cross-contamination, every cell subset was processed on its own, while patient and healthy donor samples were processed together. The immunoSEQ multiplex PCR was used to amplify TCRB sequences from cDNA, generating 87-bp fragments that spanned the CDR3 region. Sequencing of the amplicons was performed on the Illumina HiSeq platform. The paper's processing steps were these. Synthetic template baselines were used to correct PCR bias computationally, reads within Hamming distance 2 were collapsed together, and singletons that could not be merged were discarded. By aligning reads against IMGT, V, D and J genes, CDR3 length, and insertions or deletions at six rearrangement sites were assigned. Within each subset, clonotype counts were normalized to sorted cell number, after which true diversity and Gini coefficients were computed with the tcR R package. The overlap coefficient, calculated on TCRB nucleotide sequences, was used to measure repertoire sharing. Out-of-frame TCRB sequences from naive cells were analyzed to stand in for the pre-selection repertoire. The immuneACCESS repertoire file appears here via TCRdb, limited to in-frame rearrangements. These files lack a portion of the clones; in checked studies, under half of the deficit traces to unresolved V genes, and the cause of the others is not known. Clone size and V and J calls were adopted from that table, with D and trimming inferred from the DNA. Across this sample there are 200,000 to 250,000 clones, with around 68% seen only once. The ten largest make up 0.053% of the sample.

Counted from cysteine to phenylalanine, this CDR3 has 8 amino acids. Here the CDR3 DNA is all that survives: 24 bases in frame from base 1. This clone was recorded a few times. The clone's antigen remains unknown. Nothing much larger sits one base from this clone, and base qualities are not available. Study-level results and caveats: Type 1 diabetes patients showed a moderate but significant shortening of TCRB CDR3 length in all four CD4+ subsets. The naive, central memory and regulatory TCRB repertoires appeared to resemble one another more closely among patients than among healthy donors. PCR might favor shorter templates, but patient and control samples were amplified and corrected together, so any skew would affect both groups equally. Because small numbers of individuals were included in the HLA sub-analyses, any influence of HLA type on TCRB rearrangement was left unresolved. At VDJ recombination sites, patients with type 1 diabetes made fewer insertions and deleted more nucleotides, a pattern implying thymic rearrangement abnormalities. Because cDNA rather than genomic DNA was sequenced, highly expressing activated cells could have been over-represented, although no difference in activation and CD3 levels was found between groups.

A single peripheral blood draw of approximately 0.11 L on average was collected from each donor into heparinised tubes. A BD FACSAria II was used to sort naive, central memory, regulatory and stem cell-like memory CD4+ T cells with a panel that included CD45RO, CCR7, CD25, CD127, CD95 and CD27. Purity was above 98% for every sorted population. Right away, PBMCs were isolated by Lymphoprep density gradient centrifugation and were stained directly, with no culture step. So that batch effects would be minimized, each experiment stained and sorted samples in pairs, pairing one healthy donor with one patient.

The sample consisted of naive CD4+ T cells from blood. What this sample's cell subset or site label stands for: true naive CD4+ T cells. The V and J genes are TRBV21-1 and TRBJ2-7. TRBV21-1 counts as a pseudogene. This clonotype was sampled from a man aged 25 to 40 in good health. The CDR3 amino acid sequence is: CASHEQYF. The DNA is as follows: TGTGCCTCGCACGAGCAGTACTTC.